This T cell receptor (beta chain) was recovered during a study of cytomegalovirus exposure and HLA in healthy donors (dated by TCRdb to about 2017). Study-wide context: In an earlier analysis of 587 of the donors, less than 350 Gb of sequence data and some 100 million unique TCR beta sequences from roughly 180 million T cells were reported. Roughly 290 gigabases of sequencing data and roughly 80 million unique TCR sequences made up an early release that covered roughly 670 HLA-typed donors. Of the roughly 400 genotyped donors, roughly 80% fell in the genetic ancestry cluster associated with self-reported Caucasian donors. The aim of the study was to test whether cataloging public T cell receptors could identify signatures of past pathogen exposure. The study profiled the T cell repertoires of some 610 subjects by immunosequencing and related them to cytomegalovirus serostatus. In addition to the first cohort of 650 to 750 subjects, a separate validation cohort of around 110 different subjects was used. To predict cytomegalovirus infection status, the study combined high-throughput TCR immunosequencing, statistical association of individual TCRs with disease status, and machine learning. A later analysis re-examined previously published TCR beta repertoires from 600 to 700 donors and added high-resolution HLA genotyping to investigate patterns of TCR occurrence. The later analysis used no new phenotypic data to find candidate immune exposures, relying instead on TCR beta sequences and their occurrence across donors. To decide whether each TCR beta V gene segment behaved as functional or pseudogenic, an earlier analysis of some 600 of the donors relied on high-throughput TCR beta sequencing. Donor age, sex, ethnicity and CMV serostatus were collected together with the repertoire data. A later genetic analysis took genome-wide SNP genotypes for about 65% of the 666 donors and used that subset as a discovery cohort. All discovery cohort repertoires had been generated using a single sequencing platform. HLA typing covered class I and class II loci at four-digit resolution. The number of typed donors differed by locus: 629-630 for A, B, C, DRB1 and DQB1; approximately 520 for DQA1; about 600 for DPA1; and 400 to 480 for DPB1. A few DR-DQ haplotypes were handled as single units for association and clustering because linkage in the cohort was strong. Among 398 genotyped donors of the cohort, an average of around 250,000 unique TCR beta nucleotide sequences was sequenced per donor, of which about 18% were non-productive. Overall study outcomes, separate from this receptor: A later genetic analysis associated a missense DCLRE1C variant with V-gene and J-gene trimming of TCR beta chains, and an independent cohort replicated the association. A later genetic analysis reported fewer N-insertions in productive TCRs among donors in an Asian-associated ancestry cluster than the approximately 670-donor mean. The authors suggested that the approach could potentially be generalized to other disease states and immunological phenotypes. In vitro tests confirmed that a few of the cytomegalovirus-associated TCR beta chains recognize cytomegalovirus antigens. While some public TCRs were present in many individuals, most TCR sequences turned up only very rarely across donors. For the cohort, immune exposure information was limited to CMV serostatus. In an earlier analysis of fewer than 750 of the donors, most TCR beta V segments were observed in productive rearrangements about 90% or about 30% of the time, broadly matching IMGT annotations. In a later analysis, HLA-associated TCR beta chains showed more clonal expansion and lower generation probabilities than non-associated chains that were equally common. A later analysis found that TCR association rates varied across HLA loci, with DRB1 alleles showing the most associated TCRs and HLA-C alleles the fewest. The classifier was reported to diagnose cytomegalovirus status with high specificity and sensitivity in both the original and validation cohorts. Because some donors lacked HLA typing at each locus, the association tests relied only on the typed subset. Correlated functional status among segregating V segments might reflect linkage disequilibrium, but an unknown experimental factor could not be ruled out. Some 15 rarely observed V segments, including chromosome 9 orphons, were excluded from the earlier analysis of some 590 of the donors because counts were too low. Most CMV-associated TCR beta chains appeared to be HLA-restricted in a later analysis, and the HLA associations seemed to be driven largely by CMV exposure. Some IMGT-functional V segments, including TRBV6-2 and TRBV6-3, could not be distinguished by the 87-base-pair reads and were therefore excluded. A cluster of highly shared sequence variants was judged likely to represent a technical artifact of the sequencing pipeline. The study gave a list of about 160 TCR beta chains associated with cytomegalovirus. In a later analysis, several top co-occurrence clusters were reported to appear linked to parvovirus B19, influenza, CMV and Epstein-Barr virus. Only TCR beta chains were sequenced in this cohort, and the absence of alpha or paired-chain data limited detectable features. When HLA alleles, especially DR and DQ, strongly co-occurred, TCR associations were difficult to assign to individual alleles. A further reported finding was that TCR beta sequences accurately predicted the HLA-A and HLA-B alleles for most subjects in the first cohort. A later analysis associated about 18,000 TCR beta sequences with specific HLA alleles at a false discovery rate of 0.05. Roughly uniform sequencing depth across donors was assumed in presence/absence analyses, although this assumption may not hold.

This clone was counted a single time. Its antigen is not yet known. Base qualities are not recorded, but no much larger clone differs from it by a single base. Libraries were constructed by the immunoSEQ multiplex PCR assay. The multiplex PCR relied on a mix of 60 forward primers for TCR Vbeta segments and 13 reverse primers for TCR Jbeta segments. The CDR3 region of rearranged TCR beta genes was amplified from genomic DNA by a multiplex PCR assay. On the Illumina HiSeq System, the amplified TCR beta libraries were sequenced as 87-base-pair reads. Per the authors' processing: In a later analysis, tens of millions of unique TCR beta chains were counted across the 666 repertoires, and roughly 11 million of these chains were shared by at least two donors. Raw reads were error-corrected and collapsed into unique sequences with a nearest-neighbor algorithm that merged closely related sequences to remove PCR and sequencing errors. CDR3 sequences were aligned to IMGT reference sequences to assign V, D and J gene segments. For a sequence to be retained, a match of at least six nucleotides was required to both a V gene segment and a J gene segment. Rearrangements were classified as productive when the CDR3 lacked stop codons and remained in frame with V and J, and all other rearrangements were classified as non-productive. Following IMGT convention, CDR3 was defined as the stretch from the second conserved V-encoded cysteine to the conserved J-encoded phenylalanine. The earlier analysis of about 590 of the donors excluded sequences that lacked an unambiguous match to a single V gene segment. In an earlier analysis of some 590 of the donors, V segments were called functional above 56.7% productive rearrangements and were called segregating when the between-donor standard deviation exceeded 5%. A statistical classification framework was built for diagnosing cytomegalovirus status from the catalog of TCR beta chain sequences. In a later analysis, V and J genes were assigned by comparing TCR nucleotide sequences against IMGT/GENE-DB human TR gene sequences. A later analysis assigned CDR3 sequences and most-parsimonious VDJ recombination scenarios with the TCRdist pipeline. In a later analysis, each TCR beta chain was defined by its CDR3 amino acid sequence together with its V-gene family, and reads without a unique V-gene family were excluded. A later analysis removed 450 to 600 highly shared, low-generation-probability nucleotide sequences to deal with suspected cross-contamination and a sequencing artifact. For each public chain, a later analysis derived a clonal expansion index from normalized ranks of inferred template counts within each repertoire. Generation probabilities in a later analysis came from a VDJ recombination model fitted to out-of-frame rearrangements, and those results were checked against IGoR. Hypergeometric tests were used in a later analysis to score TCR-TCR, TCR-HLA and TCR-CMV co-occurrence, with a repertoire-size bias correction applied to the TCR pairs. In a later analysis, false discovery rates were estimated by permuting HLA or CMV assignments 20 times. In a later analysis, co-occurring TCRs were grouped using DBSCAN, with TCRdist sequence similarity added in when clustering inside HLA-allele-positive subsets. Repertoires with fewer than 30,000 or more than 120,000 public chains were left out of co-occurrence clustering, as were a handful of repertoires with anomalous nucleotide sharing. Entries here come from immuneACCESS through TCRdb and include only in-frame sequences with V and J called. Some clones fail to appear in such tables; in the studies checked, an unresolved V gene covers under half of the shortfall, and the cause of the remainder is unknown. V, J and clone size were drawn from that table, and D and trimming were deduced from the DNA. Within this sample are 150,000 to 200,000 clones, with around three quarters of them counted one time only. 2% to 2.5% of the sample comes from the top ten.

In total, approximately 610 healthy bone marrow donors made up the cohort. At the time of sampling, all cohort members were nominally healthy, though unrecorded immune exposures were likely present. The donor tested CMV seropositive, placing the donor among the 289 seropositive members of the cohort. Every donor gave a peripheral blood sample, and the peripheral blood mononuclear cells from that sample were used for TCR beta sequencing. The Qiagen DNeasy Blood Extraction Kit was used to extract genomic DNA from the blood cell samples. The CDR3 contains 14 residues, cysteine and phenylalanine counted. The retained sequence is limited to the CDR3, 42 bases, with the frame set at the first base. The germline V gene yields SGDLS for CDR1 and YYNGEE for CDR2. Between the V and J ends, shortened by 3 bases and 12 bases respectively, the junction contains 19 bases.

Sequencing was performed on PBMCs. This clonotype was sampled from a man aged 45-60 years in good health and CMV-seropositive. The rearrangement joined TRBV9 to TRBJ2-1; the D region possibly corresponds to TRBD1 (6 bases align). The encoded CDR3 is CASSEGVGTQLQFF. The nucleotide sequence is TGTGCCAGCAGCGAGGGGGTCGGGACCCAATTGCAGTTCTTC.